The present T cell receptor beta chain was sequenced within a study of glioma-infiltrating T cells. Study-level information: Roughly 990,000 peripheral T cells were targeted at roughly 4.5- to 11-fold coverage.

Notes on the study in general: Very few CDR3 sequences were shared between tissue and blood. Shared blood CDR3 signature motifs marked patients with low tissue-blood divergence.

About this clonotype: The antigen is undetermined.

TCR alpha and beta CDR3 regions were amplified from RNA using iRepertoire nested multiplex PCR. MiXCR, applied by TCRdb to the multiplex PCR reads, yields one record per CDR3 protein. The sample carries a few hundred thousand distinct CDR3 sequences, roughly two fifths recorded once. Source material: glioma tissue, nonneoplastic brain tissue, or PBMCs (not recorded which). The clonotype was recovered from a human donor with low-grade glioma or glioblastoma, undergoing nonglioma brain surgery, or in good health (not recorded which).

In DNA, the CDR3 is TGTGCCAGCAGCTTAGGAGTAGGGCCGGATACGCAGTATTTT. Residues: CASSLGVGPDTQYF. This chain links TRBV7-9 with TRBJ2-3; D is unresolved. CDR1 and CDR2 from the germline V gene are SEHNR and FQNEAQ (reference sequence). V was clipped by 1 base and J by 6 bases, with 11 bases between them. The CDR3 totals 14 residues.